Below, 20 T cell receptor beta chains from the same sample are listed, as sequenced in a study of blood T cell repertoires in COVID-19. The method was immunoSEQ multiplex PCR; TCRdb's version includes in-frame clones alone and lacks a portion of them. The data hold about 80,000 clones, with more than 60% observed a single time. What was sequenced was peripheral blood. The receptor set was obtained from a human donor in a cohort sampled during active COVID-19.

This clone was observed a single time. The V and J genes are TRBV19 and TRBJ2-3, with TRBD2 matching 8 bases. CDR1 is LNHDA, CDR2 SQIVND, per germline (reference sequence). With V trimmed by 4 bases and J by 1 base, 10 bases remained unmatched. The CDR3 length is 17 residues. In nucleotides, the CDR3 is TGTGCCAGTAGTACCCCAGGAGCGGGGGTTCGCACAGATACGCAGTATTTT. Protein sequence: CASSTPGAGVRTDTQYF.

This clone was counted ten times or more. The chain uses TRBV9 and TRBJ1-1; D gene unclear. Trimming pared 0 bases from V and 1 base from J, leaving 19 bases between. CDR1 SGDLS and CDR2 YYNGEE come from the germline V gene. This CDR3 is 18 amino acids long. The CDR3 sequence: CASSVGPPGWRQNTEAFF. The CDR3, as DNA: TGTGCCAGCAGCGTAGGCCCCCCGGGGTGGCGCCAGAACACTGAAGCTTTCTTT.

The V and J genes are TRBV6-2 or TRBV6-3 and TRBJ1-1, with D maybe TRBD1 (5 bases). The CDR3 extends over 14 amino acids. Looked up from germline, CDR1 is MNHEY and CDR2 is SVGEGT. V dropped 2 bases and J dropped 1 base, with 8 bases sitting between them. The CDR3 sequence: CASSYPTENTEAFF. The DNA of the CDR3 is TGTGCCAGCAGTTACCCGACAGAGAACACTGAAGCTTTCTTT.

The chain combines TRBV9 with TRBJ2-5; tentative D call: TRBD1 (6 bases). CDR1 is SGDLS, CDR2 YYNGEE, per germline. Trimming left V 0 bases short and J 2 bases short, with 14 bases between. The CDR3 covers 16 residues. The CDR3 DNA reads TGTGCCAGCAGCGTAGAGGGTCAGGGGTTACAAGAGACCCAGTACTTC. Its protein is CASSVEGQGLQETQYF.

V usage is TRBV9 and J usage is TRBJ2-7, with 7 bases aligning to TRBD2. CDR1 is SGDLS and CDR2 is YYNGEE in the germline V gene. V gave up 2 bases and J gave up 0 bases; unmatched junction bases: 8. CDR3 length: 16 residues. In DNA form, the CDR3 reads TGTGCCAGCAGCGTGGGAGGGGCGCCCAGCTCCTACGAGCAGTACTTC. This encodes CASSVGGAPSSYEQYF.

The CDR3 nucleotides read TGTGCCAGCAGTCAAGGGGGTTGGTATGGCTACACCTTC. This gives the protein CASSQGGWYGYTF. The V and J genes are TRBV12-3 or TRBV12-4 and TRBJ1-2; tentatively, D is TRBD1 (6 bases). This CDR3 has 13 residues. V gave up 5 bases and J gave up 5 bases, with 12 bases separating them.

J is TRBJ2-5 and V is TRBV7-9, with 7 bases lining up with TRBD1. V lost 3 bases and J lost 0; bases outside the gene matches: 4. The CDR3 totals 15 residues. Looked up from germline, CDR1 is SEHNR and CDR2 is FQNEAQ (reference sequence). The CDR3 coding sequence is TGTGCCAGCAGCTTCGGGACAGAGTACCAAGAGACCCAGTACTTC. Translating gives CASSFGTEYQETQYF.

The CDR3, as DNA: TGTGCCAGCAGCCCGGGACTAGCGGGAGTCGATGAGCAGTTCTTC. It specifies CASSPGLAGVDEQFF. The genes are TRBV7-9 and TRBJ2-1, with 14 positions matching TRBD2. Per germline, CDR1 SEHNR and CDR2 FQNEAQ (reference sequence). The V and J ends lost 5 bases and 8 bases, in that order; junction bases with no gene match: 5. This CDR3 has 15 residues.

This CDR3 is CASSFNLGQGATEAFF. Written as DNA, the CDR3 is TGCGCCAGCAGCTTTAATTTAGGACAGGGTGCCACTGAAGCTTTCTTT. The rearrangement joins TRBV5-1 to TRBJ1-1, with 8 positions matching TRBD1. Trimming took 2 bases from V and 4 from J; bases not matched to a gene: 10. Germline V gene sequence: CDR1 SGHRS, CDR2 YFSETQ. The CDR3 has 16 amino acids.

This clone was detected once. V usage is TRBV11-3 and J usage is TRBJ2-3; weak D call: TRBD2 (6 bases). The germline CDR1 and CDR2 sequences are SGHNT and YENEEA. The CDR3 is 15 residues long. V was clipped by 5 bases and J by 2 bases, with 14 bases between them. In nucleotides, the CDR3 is TGTGCCAGCAGCGGAAGGGACTTAGACACAGATACGCAGTATTTT. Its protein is CASSGRDLDTDTQYF.

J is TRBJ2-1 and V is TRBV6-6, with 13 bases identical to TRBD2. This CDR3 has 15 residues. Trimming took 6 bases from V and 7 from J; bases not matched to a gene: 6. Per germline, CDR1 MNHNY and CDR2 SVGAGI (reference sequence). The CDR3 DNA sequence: TGTGCCAGCAGCCAACTAGCGGGAGGGCCGAATGAGCAGTTCTTC. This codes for CASSQLAGGPNEQFF.

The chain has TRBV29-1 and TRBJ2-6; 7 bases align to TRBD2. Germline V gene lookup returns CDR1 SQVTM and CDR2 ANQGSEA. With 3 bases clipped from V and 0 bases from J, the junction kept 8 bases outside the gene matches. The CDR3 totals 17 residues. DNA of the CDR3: TGCAGCGTTGAGCGGTGGGAGGGGAGCTCTGGGGCCAACGTCCTGACTTTC. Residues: CSVERWEGSSGANVLTF. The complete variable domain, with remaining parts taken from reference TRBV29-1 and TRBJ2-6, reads SAVISQKPSRDICQRGTSLTIQCQVDSQVTMMFWYRQQPGQSLTLIATANQGSEATYESGFVIDKFPISRPNLTFSTLTVSNMSPEDSSIYLCSVERWEGSSGANVLTFGAGSRLTVL.

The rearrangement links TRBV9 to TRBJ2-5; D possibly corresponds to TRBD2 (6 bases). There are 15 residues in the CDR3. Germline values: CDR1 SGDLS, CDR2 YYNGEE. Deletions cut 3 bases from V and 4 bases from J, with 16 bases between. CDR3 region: CASSGRDSLRETQYF. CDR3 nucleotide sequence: TGTGCCAGCAGCGGGCGGGACTCACTTAGAGAGACCCAGTACTTC.

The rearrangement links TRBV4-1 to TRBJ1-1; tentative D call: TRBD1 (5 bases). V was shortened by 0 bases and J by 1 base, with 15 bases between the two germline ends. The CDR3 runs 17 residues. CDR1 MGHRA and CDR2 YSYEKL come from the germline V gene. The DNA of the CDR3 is TGCGCCAGCAGCCAAGATTTCTATGATACAGGGAACACTGAAGCTTTCTTT. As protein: CASSQDFYDTGNTEAFF.

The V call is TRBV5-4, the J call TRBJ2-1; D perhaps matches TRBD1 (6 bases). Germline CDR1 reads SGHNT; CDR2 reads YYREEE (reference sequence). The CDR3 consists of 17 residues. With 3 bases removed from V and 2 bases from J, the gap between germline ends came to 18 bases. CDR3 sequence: CASSSWGRQPTYNEQFF. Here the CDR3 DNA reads TGTGCCAGCAGCTCGTGGGGGCGGCAGCCGACCTACAATGAGCAGTTCTTC.

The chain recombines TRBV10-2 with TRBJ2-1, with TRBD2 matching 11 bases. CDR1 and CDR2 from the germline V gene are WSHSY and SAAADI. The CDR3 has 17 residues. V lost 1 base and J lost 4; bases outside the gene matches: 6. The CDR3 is CASSELTGTSGYNEQFF. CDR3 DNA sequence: TGCGCCAGCAGTGAGTTGACCGGGACTAGCGGATACAATGAGCAGTTCTTC.

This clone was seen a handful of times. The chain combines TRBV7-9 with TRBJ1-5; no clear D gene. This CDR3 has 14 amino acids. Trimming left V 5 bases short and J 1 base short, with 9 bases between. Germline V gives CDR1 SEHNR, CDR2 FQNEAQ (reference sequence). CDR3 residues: CASSPVESNQPQHF. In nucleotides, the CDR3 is TGTGCCAGCAGCCCGGTTGAGAGCAATCAGCCCCAGCATTTT.

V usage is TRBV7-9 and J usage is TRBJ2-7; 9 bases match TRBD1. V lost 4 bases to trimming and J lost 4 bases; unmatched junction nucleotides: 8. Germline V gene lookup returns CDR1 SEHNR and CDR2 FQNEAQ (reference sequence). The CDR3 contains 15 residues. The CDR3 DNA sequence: TGTGCCAGCAGCTCTCAACAGGGGGCAGAGTACGAGCAGTACTTC. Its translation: CASSSQQGAEYEQYF.

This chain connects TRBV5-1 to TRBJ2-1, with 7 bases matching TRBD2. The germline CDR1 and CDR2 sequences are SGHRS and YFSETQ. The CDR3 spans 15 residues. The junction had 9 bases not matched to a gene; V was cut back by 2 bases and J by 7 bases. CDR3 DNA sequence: TGCGCCAGCAGCTTAGGGATAGCGGGTGTAAATGAGCAGTTCTTC. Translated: CASSLGIAGVNEQFF.

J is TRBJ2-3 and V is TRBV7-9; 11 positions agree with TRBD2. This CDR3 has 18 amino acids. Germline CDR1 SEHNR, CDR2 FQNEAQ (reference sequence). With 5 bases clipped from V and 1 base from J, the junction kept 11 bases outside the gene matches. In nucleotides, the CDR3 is TGTGCCAGCAGCCCGACTAGCGGGAAGCGTAAAGGCACAGATACGCAGTATTTT. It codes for CASSPTSGKRKGTDTQYF.